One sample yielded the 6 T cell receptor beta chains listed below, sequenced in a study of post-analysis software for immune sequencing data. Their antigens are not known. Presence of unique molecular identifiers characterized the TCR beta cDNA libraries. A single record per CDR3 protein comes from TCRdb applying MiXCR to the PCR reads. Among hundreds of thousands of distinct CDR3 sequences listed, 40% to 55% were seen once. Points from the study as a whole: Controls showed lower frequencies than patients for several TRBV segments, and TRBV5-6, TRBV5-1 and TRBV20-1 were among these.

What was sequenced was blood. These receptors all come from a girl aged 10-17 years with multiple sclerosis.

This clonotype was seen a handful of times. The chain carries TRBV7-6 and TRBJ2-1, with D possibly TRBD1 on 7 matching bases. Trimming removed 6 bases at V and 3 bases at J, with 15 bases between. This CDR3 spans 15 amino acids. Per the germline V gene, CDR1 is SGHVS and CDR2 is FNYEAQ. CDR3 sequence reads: CASSMGQGGYNEQFF. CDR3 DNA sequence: TGTGCCAGCAGTATGGGGCAGGGGGGCTACAATGAGCAGTTCTTC.

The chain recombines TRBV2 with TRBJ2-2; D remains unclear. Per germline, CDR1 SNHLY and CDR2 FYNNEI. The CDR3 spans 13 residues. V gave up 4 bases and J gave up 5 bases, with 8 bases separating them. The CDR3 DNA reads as TGTGCCAGCAGTGTAGAGCGTACCGGGGAGCTGTTTTTT. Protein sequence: CASSVERTGELFF.

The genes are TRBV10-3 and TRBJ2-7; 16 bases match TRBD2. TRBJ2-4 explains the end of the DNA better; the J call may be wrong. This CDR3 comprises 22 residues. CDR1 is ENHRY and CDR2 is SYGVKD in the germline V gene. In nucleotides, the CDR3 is TGTGCCATCAGTGATGATTTGGGACTAGCGGGAGGGAGGGGACTAGTCAAAAACATTCAGTACTTC. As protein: CAISDDLGLAGGRGLVKNIQYF.

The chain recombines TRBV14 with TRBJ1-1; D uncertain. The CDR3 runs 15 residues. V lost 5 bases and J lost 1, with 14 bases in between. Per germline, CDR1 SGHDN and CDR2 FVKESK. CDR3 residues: CASSYREGRNTEAFF. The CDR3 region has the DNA TGTGCCAGCAGCTATCGGGAGGGAAGGAACACTGAAGCTTTCTTT.

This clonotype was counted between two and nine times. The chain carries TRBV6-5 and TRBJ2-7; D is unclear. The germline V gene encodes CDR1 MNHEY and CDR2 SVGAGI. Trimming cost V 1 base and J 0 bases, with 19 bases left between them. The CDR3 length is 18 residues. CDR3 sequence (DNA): TGTGCCAGCAGTTACTTCCCAAAAACTACAGCAAGCTCCTACGAGCAGTACTTC. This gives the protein CASSYFPKTTASSYEQYF.

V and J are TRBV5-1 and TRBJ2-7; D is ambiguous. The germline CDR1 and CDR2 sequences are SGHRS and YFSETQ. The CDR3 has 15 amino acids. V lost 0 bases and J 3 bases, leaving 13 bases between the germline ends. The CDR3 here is CASSLAPTQNYEQYF. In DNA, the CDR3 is TGCGCCAGCAGCTTGGCCCCTACACAGAACTACGAGCAGTACTTC.